This T cell receptor beta chain was observed in a study of blood T cell repertoires in COVID-19. Overall study: The samples span acute and convalescent COVID-19 from the United States, Italy and Spain. PBMCs, B-cell-depleted T cells, or T cells provided the cDNA or gDNA that made up the material.

The V end was cut by 3 bases, the J end by 9 bases, with 17 bases between. The CDR3 has 14 residues. CDR1 LNHDA and CDR2 SQIVND come from the germline V gene (reference sequence). In the original processing: Nucleated cell number was recorded as an estimate derived from reference gene primer amplification. Data came from immunoSEQ multiplex PCR; TCRdb stores just in-frame clones and leaves some out. V and J calls and clone size follow that table, whereas D and trimming were derived from the DNA. Of around 400,000 clones listed, around 89% are singletons. The sequencing sample was made of peripheral blood. The genes are TRBV19 and TRBJ1-2; no definite D call. This TCR derives from a man aged 40-55 years with acute or convalescent COVID-19. DNA for the CDR3: TGTGCCAGTAGTATCGGGCGGGCGGCTCTGCGCTACACCTTC. Translating gives CASSIGRAALRYTF.